The next 22 T cell receptor beta chains were all read from a single sample in a study of tissue T cells after allogeneic stem cell transplantation. Sequenced by immunoSEQ multiplex PCR; TCRdb stores in-frame clones only, minus some. The data show roughly 42,000 clones, 80% to 95% seen once. The material sequenced was blood, taken before transplantation. Receptors originate from a woman aged 35 to 75 who later had graft-versus-host disease after an allogeneic stem cell transplant.

This chain links TRBV15 with TRBJ2-7; 8 nucleotides line up with TRBD1. The V gene's germline CDR1 is LNHNV and CDR2 YYDKDF (reference sequence). V gave up 9 bases and J gave up 0 bases; unmatched junction bases: 4. This CDR3 is built from 13 residues. For the CDR3, the DNA is TGTGCCACGAGGACAGGGAGCTCCTACGAGCAGTACTTC. It translates to CATRTGSSYEQYF.

This chain uses TRBV28 with TRBJ1-1, with a possible D match to TRBD1 (5 bases). This CDR3 is built from 13 residues. Germline V gene data show CDR1 as MDHEN and CDR2 as SYDVKM. V was trimmed by 7 bases and J by 0 bases, leaving 9 bases between them. The CDR3 nucleotides read TGTGCCAGCACGGGGCCTATGAACACTGAAGCTTTCTTT. Encoded protein: CASTGPMNTEAFF.

The V gene is TRBV18, the J gene TRBJ2-7; D unresolved. With 5 bases removed from V and 0 bases from J, the gap between germline ends came to 8 bases. This CDR3 is 13 amino acids long. CDR1 is KGHSH, CDR2 LQKENI, per germline. CDR3 amino acids: CASSNEFSYEQYF. The DNA of the CDR3 is TGTGCCAGCTCAAATGAGTTCTCCTACGAGCAGTACTTC.

The rearrangement links TRBV11-2 to TRBJ2-5; 10 bases map to TRBD1. Germline loops: CDR1 SGHAT, CDR2 FQNNGV. This CDR3 is built from 15 residues. The V and J ends lost 4 bases and 5 bases, in that order; junction bases with no gene match: 7. The CDR3 loop reads CASSSLTGGPETQYF. The DNA for the CDR3 is TGTGCCAGCAGCTCCTTGACAGGGGGCCCGGAGACCCAGTACTTC. Full variable domain (rest looked up from reference TRBV11-2 and TRBJ2-5): EAGVAQSPRYKIIEKRQSVAFWCNPISGHATLYWYQQILGQGPKLLIQFQNNGVVDDSQLPKDRFSAERLKGVDSTLKIQPAKLEDSAVYLCASSSLTGGPETQYFGPGTRLLVL.

This sequence joins TRBV5-5 and TRBJ1-2; no clear D. Germline V gene data show CDR1 as SGHKS and CDR2 as YYEKEE (reference sequence). The V end lost 4 bases, the J end lost 4 bases, and 14 bases lay between the germline ends. CDR3 length equals 14 residues. CDR3 nucleotides: TGTGCCAGCAGCCCCATTCAGGTACCCTATGGCTACACCTTC. This codes for CASSPIQVPYGYTF.

The rearrangement joins TRBV29-1 to TRBJ1-2, with a tentative D call TRBD1 (5 bases). Germline CDR1 is SQVTM and CDR2 is ANQGSEA. V was shortened by 5 bases and J by 0 bases, with 16 bases between the two germline ends. This CDR3 contains 15 residues. The CDR3 DNA reads as TGCAGCGTTTACGACAGCACTCTTACTAACTATGGCTACACCTTC. Encoded protein: CSVYDSTLTNYGYTF.

CDR3 in amino acids: CASSWGAESSYNEQFF. The CDR3 nucleotides are TGTGCCAGCAGCTGGGGGGCGGAGAGCTCCTACAATGAGCAGTTCTTC. V and J are TRBV5-4 and TRBJ2-1; perhaps D is TRBD1 or TRBD2 (6 bases each). The CDR3 covers 16 residues. V lost 3 bases and J lost 0, with 13 bases in between. Germline CDR1 is SGHNT and CDR2 is YYREEE (reference sequence).

V usage is TRBV30 and J usage is TRBJ1-2; perhaps TRBD1 as D (5 bases). Trimming took 1 base from V and 8 from J, leaving 11 bases between them. Germline-derived CDR1 and CDR2 are GTSNPN and SVGIG (reference sequence). This CDR3 region has 12 residues. CDR3 sequence reads: CAWSGARAGYTF. The DNA of the CDR3 is TGTGCCTGGAGTGGAGCCAGGGCAGGCTACACCTTC.

CDR3 coding DNA: TGTGCCAGCAGTTCCCCCGGACAGAGGGATTCCACCATATATTTT. It yields the protein CASSSPGQRDSTIYF. The rearrangement uses TRBV28 and TRBJ1-3, with D perhaps matching TRBD1 (6 bases). Trimming took 4 bases from V and 9 from J, leaving 19 bases between them. This CDR3 region has 15 residues. Germline CDR1 MDHEN, CDR2 SYDVKM.

V gene TRBV15 combines with J gene TRBJ1-5; D remains ambiguous. V dropped 0 bases and J dropped 1 base, with 10 bases sitting between them. The germline V gene has CDR1 LNHNV and CDR2 YYDKDF (reference sequence). The CDR3 covers 16 residues. CDR3 in amino acids: CATSRDRKVSNQPQHF. CDR3 sequence (DNA): TGTGCCACCAGCAGAGATAGGAAGGTGAGCAATCAGCCCCAGCATTTT.

The gene calls are TRBV11-3 and TRBJ2-5; perhaps TRBD2 as D (5 bases). CDR3 length: 13 residues. V gave up 3 bases and J gave up 5 bases, with 10 bases separating them. The germline V gene has CDR1 SGHNT and CDR2 YENEEA. The DNA of the CDR3 is TGTGCCAGCAGCTTTTGGGGAGAGGAGACCCAGTACTTC. Its translation is CASSFWGEETQYF. Full variable domain (outside the CDR3, taken from reference TRBV11-3 and TRBJ2-5): EAGVVQSPRYKIIEKKQPVAFWCNPISGHNTLYWYLQNLGQGPELLIRYENEEAVDDSQLPKDRFSAERLKGVDSTLKIQPAELGDSAVYLCASSFWGEETQYFGPGTRLLVL.

The chain joins TRBV28 to TRBJ1-2, with D uncertain. Between the trimmed V and J ends, which lost 1 base and 8 bases, there was a span of 11 bases. Germline-derived CDR1 and CDR2 are MDHEN and SYDVKM. CDR3 length equals 13 residues. The DNA of the CDR3 is TGTGCCAGCAGTTTATATAGGCAGAGGGGCTACACCTTC. It specifies CASSLYRQRGYTF.

The chain has TRBV15 and TRBJ2-7; unclear D gene. Germline V gene sequence: CDR1 LNHNV, CDR2 YYDKDF (reference sequence). The ends were cut back, 1 base at V and 5 bases at J, with 6 bases in the middle. The CDR3 totals 12 residues. CDR3 amino acids: CATSRVANEQYF. CDR3 DNA: TGTGCCACCAGCAGAGTTGCGAACGAGCAGTACTTC.

This clone was counted between two and nine times. V and J are TRBV25-1 and TRBJ2-5; D gene ambiguous. Trimming took off 6 bases at V and 3 bases at J, with 11 bases between the two ends. From germline, CDR1 is MGHDK and CDR2 SYGVNS. This CDR3 comprises 13 residues. The CDR3 DNA sequence: TGTGCCAGCAGGCTTTCTACTGAAGAGACCCAGTACTTC. Encoded protein: CASRLSTEETQYF.

The chain recombines TRBV6-2 or TRBV6-3 with TRBJ1-2; tentative D call: TRBD1 (6 bases). The CDR3 has 14 amino acids. V lost 2 bases and J 7 bases, leaving 14 bases between the germline ends. Germline CDR1 MNHEY, CDR2 SVGEGT. CDR3 DNA: TGTGCCAGCAGTTACGGGGGACAATTTGGTGGCTACACCTTC. Encoded protein: CASSYGGQFGGYTF.

The V gene is TRBV2, the J gene TRBJ1-5; TRBD1 matches 7 bases. J gave up 0 bases and V 6 bases, and 5 bases lay outside the gene matches. The germline V gene encodes CDR1 SNHLY and CDR2 FYNNEI. The length of the CDR3 is 15 residues. The CDR3 sequence: CASRGDRVSNQPQHF. CDR3 coding DNA: TGTGCCAGCAGAGGAGACAGGGTTAGCAATCAGCCCCAGCATTTT.

The V and J genes are TRBV11-1 and TRBJ2-2; no clear D. Germline V CDR1 and CDR2: SGHAT, FQDESV (reference sequence). The ends were cut back, 0 bases at V and 2 bases at J, with 7 bases in the middle. The CDR3 covers 15 residues. The CDR3 DNA reads TGTGCCAGCAGCTTAGCGGCGGACAACACCGGGGAGCTGTTTTTT. This gives the protein CASSLAADNTGELFF.

The chain has TRBV28 and TRBJ1-3, with D perhaps TRBD1 (5 bases). Germline CDR1 and CDR2: MDHEN and SYDVKM. The CDR3 is made up of 14 amino acids. The V end lost 3 bases, the J end lost 1 base, and 7 bases lay between the germline ends. The CDR3, as DNA: TGTGCCAGCAGTTTGGGGCCGTCTGGAAACACCATATATTTT. As protein: CASSLGPSGNTIYF. Using reference TRBV28 and TRBJ1-3 for the parts outside the CDR3, the full variable domain is DVKVTQSSRYLVKRTGEKVFLECVQDMDHENMFWYRQDPGLGLRLIYFSYDVKMKEKGDIPEGYSVSREKKERFSLILESASTNQTSMYLCASSLGPSGNTIYFGEGSWLTVV.

CDR3 DNA: TGTGCCAGCAGTAACCGGGAACCATACGAGCAGTACTTC. Residues: CASSNREPYEQYF. The V gene is TRBV2, the J gene TRBJ2-7; D is perhaps TRBD2 (5 bases). V was trimmed by 5 bases and J by 4 bases, leaving 12 bases between them. Germline V gives CDR1 SNHLY, CDR2 FYNNEI. The CDR3 has 13 amino acids.

The chain combines TRBV9 with TRBJ2-7, with 8 positions matching TRBD2. This CDR3 has 16 residues. V lost 0 bases and J lost 4; bases outside the gene matches: 9. CDR1 and CDR2 (germline): SGDLS, YYNGEE. The CDR3: CASSVAGTGGRYEQYF. CDR3 bases: TGTGCCAGCAGCGTAGCTGGGACGGGAGGGAGGTACGAGCAGTACTTC.

The chain uses TRBV4-1 and TRBJ2-4, with D possibly being TRBD2 (7 bases). Germline CDR1 and CDR2: MGHRA and YSYEKL. Trimming left V 4 bases short and J 5 bases short, with 18 bases between. The CDR3 consists of 16 residues. The CDR3 region has the DNA TGCGCCAGCAGCCCAAAGGGGGGGGCCGGGGAAAACATTCAGTACTTC. It yields the protein CASSPKGGAGENIQYF.

The genes are TRBV9 and TRBJ1-1; TRBD1 is a possible D gene (5 bases). The CDR3 extends over 15 amino acids. Germline V CDR1 and CDR2: SGDLS, YYNGEE. V was pared by 0 bases and J by 1 base, with 10 bases between. The CDR3 loop is CASSVGGHQNTEAFF. Here the CDR3 DNA reads TGTGCCAGCAGCGTAGGAGGACACCAGAACACTGAAGCTTTCTTT.